This T cell receptor (beta chain) derives from a study of blood T cell repertoires in COVID-19. Repertoires were generated with immunoSEQ multiplex PCR, while TCRdb's copy carries only in-frame clones and drops some. The table shows about 110,000 clones, with approximately 84% occurring only once. The CDR3 sequence is 14 residues long. Germline V gene sequence: CDR1 MNHNY, CDR2 SVGAGI (reference sequence). V lost 6 bases and J lost 12; bases outside the gene matches: 12. Material: peripheral blood. The chain links TRBV6-6 to TRBJ1-4, with TRBD1 matching 8 bases. This clonotype was obtained from a woman aged 60-75 years with acute or convalescent COVID-19. In nucleotides, the CDR3 is TGTGCCAGCAGCCCGTCCCGGGACAGGCAGGAACTGTTTTTT. Encoded protein: CASSPSRDRQELFF.